This T cell receptor beta chain was profiled in a study of shared clonotypes between healthy human individuals. About this clone: The antigen remains undetermined.

TCRdb's table, derived via immunoSEQ multiplex PCR, lists solely in-frame clones and lacks some. The sample records around 690,000 clones, around 91% being singletons. Per germline, CDR1 SGHRS and CDR2 YFSETQ. The junction had 2 bases not matched to a gene; V was cut back by 4 bases and J by 2 bases. This CDR3 contains 13 residues. General observations from the study: Non-shared clonotypes had lower generation probabilities than those shared by all four donors.

Sequenced sample: memory CD8+ T cells from PBMCs. The subset was: CD45RO+ cells pooled with CCR7-negative TemRA cells. The rearrangement uses TRBV5-1 and TRBJ2-7, with TRBD1 matching over 8 bases. The receptor was isolated from a young man in good health. Some clones in this sample may be carry-over from other donors' samples. The CDR3: CASSPDRAYEQYF. The CDR3 DNA reads TGCGCCAGCAGCCCGGACAGGGCCTACGAGCAGTACTTC.